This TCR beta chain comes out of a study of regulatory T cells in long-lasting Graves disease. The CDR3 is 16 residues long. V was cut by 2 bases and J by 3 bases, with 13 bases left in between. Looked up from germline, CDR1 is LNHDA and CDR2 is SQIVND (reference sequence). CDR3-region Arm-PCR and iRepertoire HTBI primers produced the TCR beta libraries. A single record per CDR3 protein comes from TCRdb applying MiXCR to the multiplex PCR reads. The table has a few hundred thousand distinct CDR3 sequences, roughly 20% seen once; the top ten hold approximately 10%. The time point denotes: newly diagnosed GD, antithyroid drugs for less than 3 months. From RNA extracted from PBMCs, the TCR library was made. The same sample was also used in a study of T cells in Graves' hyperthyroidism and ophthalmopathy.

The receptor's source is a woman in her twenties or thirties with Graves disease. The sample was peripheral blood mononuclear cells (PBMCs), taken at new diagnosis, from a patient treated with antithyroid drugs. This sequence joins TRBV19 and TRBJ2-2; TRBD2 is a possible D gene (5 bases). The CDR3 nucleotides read TGTGCCAGTAGTATATTGGCGGGCCGCGACACCGGGGAGCTGTTTTTT. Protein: CASSILAGRDTGELFF.